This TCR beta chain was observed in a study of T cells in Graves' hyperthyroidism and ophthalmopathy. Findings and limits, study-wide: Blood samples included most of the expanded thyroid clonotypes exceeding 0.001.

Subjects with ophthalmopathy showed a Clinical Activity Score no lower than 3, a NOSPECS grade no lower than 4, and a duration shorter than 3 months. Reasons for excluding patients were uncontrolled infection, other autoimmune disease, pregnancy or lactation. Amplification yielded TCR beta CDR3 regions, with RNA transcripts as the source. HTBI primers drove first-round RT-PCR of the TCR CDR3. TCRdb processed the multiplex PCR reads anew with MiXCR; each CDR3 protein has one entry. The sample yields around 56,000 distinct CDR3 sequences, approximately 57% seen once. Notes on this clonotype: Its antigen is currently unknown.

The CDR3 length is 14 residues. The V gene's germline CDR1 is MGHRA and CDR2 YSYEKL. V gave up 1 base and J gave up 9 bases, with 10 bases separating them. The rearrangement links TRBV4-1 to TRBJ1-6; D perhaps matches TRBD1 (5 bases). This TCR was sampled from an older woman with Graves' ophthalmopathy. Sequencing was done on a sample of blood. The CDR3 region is CASSQAGGSSPLHF. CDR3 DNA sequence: TGCGCCAGCAGCCAAGCCGGGGGATCTTCACCCCTCCACTTT.